Below are 23 T cell receptor beta chains sequenced from a single sample in a study of T cell responses to AZD1222 COVID-19 vaccine (dated by TCRdb to the early 2020s). The library was produced with the immunoSEQ multiplex PCR assay. This immuneACCESS table, as held by TCRdb, lists in-frame sequences with V and J called but not all clones. Of the missing ones, under half trace to an unresolved V gene in checked studies; the others have no known cause. This sample holds about 160,000 clones; around 95% were observed only once. Around 1.3% of the sample goes to the ten largest clones. The time point label corresponds to: baseline before first vaccination. Specimen: peripheral blood, collected on day 0 of AZD1222 vaccination. These receptors all stem from an adult in good health.

This chain joins TRBV10-3 and TRBJ1-5, with D possibly TRBD1 on 6 matching bases. The V end was cut by 3 bases, the J end by 5 bases, with 14 bases between. Germline lookup yields CDR1 ENHRY and CDR2 SYGVKD. The CDR3 consists of 15 residues. The CDR3 reads CAISDYGQTYQPQHF. CDR3 bases: TGTGCCATCAGTGACTACGGACAGACCTATCAGCCCCAGCATTTT.

Here the CDR3 DNA reads TGCGCCAGCAGCTTGGACGGCAGGGGGGCAGAGACCCAGTACTTC. Protein sequence: CASSLDGRGAETQYF. The rearrangement uses TRBV5-1 and TRBJ2-5; the D gene is possibly TRBD1 (7 bases). Germline CDR1 is SGHRS and CDR2 is YFSETQ. Trimming shortened V by 0 bases and J by 4 bases, and 13 bases separated the two germline ends. The CDR3 consists of 15 residues.

The rearrangement links TRBV5-1 to TRBJ1-5, with D possibly being TRBD1 (5 bases). The CDR3 covers 14 residues. Germline CDR1 SGHRS, CDR2 YFSETQ. Deletions cut 4 bases from V and 8 bases from J, with 16 bases between. CDR3 in DNA: TGCGCCAGCAGCCCGGGGGAGCCGCGGGAGCCCCAGCATTTT. Its protein is CASSPGEPREPQHF.

The chain carries TRBV7-2 and TRBJ1-1; TRBD1 matches 10 bases. V lost 11 bases, J lost 1 base, and 4 bases stayed unmatched. Germline loops: CDR1 SGHTA, CDR2 FQGNSA. The CDR3 loop spans 13 amino acids. The CDR3 loop is CAGGQGRNTEAFF. Here the CDR3 DNA reads TGTGCCGGGGGACAGGGGAGGAACACTGAAGCTTTCTTT.

The gene calls are TRBV6-2 or TRBV6-3 and TRBJ2-7; D is unresolved. The CDR3 covers 15 residues. In germline, CDR1 is MNHEY, CDR2 SVGEGT. V dropped 6 bases and J dropped 0 bases, with 15 bases sitting between them. DNA for the CDR3: TGTGCCAGCAGCGCTACGGACGTTTACTCCTACGAGCAGTACGTC. Translated, it gives CASSATDVYSYEQYV.

CDR3 residues: CASSRIGTEGSPLHF. DNA for the CDR3: TGTGCCAGCAGTCGAATCGGGACGGAAGGTTCACCCCTCCACTTT. The V and J genes are TRBV6-5 and TRBJ1-6; possible D gene TRBD1, 5 bases. Germline CDR1 and CDR2: MNHEY and SVGAGI. The CDR3 covers 15 residues. V lost 5 bases to trimming and J lost 9 bases, with 17 bases between them.

The genes are TRBV27 and TRBJ1-2; a weak D match, TRBD1 (5 bases). CDR1 and CDR2 (germline): MNHEY, SMNVEV (reference sequence). This CDR3 is 14 amino acids long. Deletions cut 0 bases from V and 8 bases from J, with 13 bases between. The CDR3, as DNA: TGTGCCAGCAGTTTATCCCAGTGGGGGAAAGGCTACACCTTC. Translated: CASSLSQWGKGYTF.

V usage is TRBV7-3 and J usage is TRBJ2-5; a possible D gene is TRBD1 (6 bases). The CDR3 is made up of 13 amino acids. Germline V lookup: CDR1 SGHTA, CDR2 FQGTGA. V lost 1 base and J lost 5, with 8 bases in between. The CDR3 here is CASSLNQGETQYF. The CDR3 DNA reads TGTGCCAGCAGCTTAAACCAGGGGGAGACCCAGTACTTC.

This chain connects TRBV13 to TRBJ1-4; 11 bases are a match to TRBD1. V was clipped by 5 bases and J by 8 bases; unmatched bases: 4. The CDR3 has 14 amino acids. From germline, CDR1 is PRHDT and CDR2 FYEKMQ (reference sequence). The CDR3 reads CASSMGQGVEKLFF. CDR3 in DNA: TGTGCCAGCAGCATGGGACAGGGGGTGGAAAAACTGTTTTTT. The whole variable domain, filled in from reference TRBV13 and TRBJ1-4, reads AAGVIQSPRHLIKEKRETATLKCYPIPRHDTVYWYQQGPGQDPQFLISFYEKMQSDKGSIPDRFSAQQFSDYHSELNMSSLELGDSALYFCASSMGQGVEKLFFGSGTQLSVL.

The chain recombines TRBV19 with TRBJ2-5; either TRBD1 or TRBD2 may fit D (5 bases each). Trimming took 5 bases from V and 0 from J, leaving 7 bases between them. The CDR3 extends over 13 amino acids. Germline CDR1 reads LNHDA; CDR2 reads SQIVND (reference sequence). This CDR3 reads CASSGTHQETQYF. The CDR3 bases are TGTGCCAGTAGTGGGACCCACCAAGAGACCCAGTACTTC.

The count of this clone is one. The chain employs TRBV2 and TRBJ2-1; TRBD2 matches 9 bases. The CDR3 has 14 residues. The V segment lost 4 bases and the J segment 8 bases; nucleotides outside the gene matches: 6. Per germline, CDR1 SNHLY and CDR2 FYNNEI. Written as DNA, the CDR3 is TGTGCCAGCAGTGGGGGCGGGAGGGCCGATGAGCAGTTCTTC. Its protein product is CASSGGGRADEQFF.

The chain combines TRBV3-1 (or the pseudogene TRBV3-2) with TRBJ1-5; maybe TRBD1 (6 bases). Trimming shortened V by 2 bases and J by 5 bases, and 19 bases separated the two germline ends. CDR1 LGHDT and CDR2 YNNKEL come from the germline V gene (reference sequence). This CDR3 contains 17 residues. The CDR3 loop reads CASSQSGAGGEDQPQHF. CDR3 DNA: TGTGCCAGCAGCCAAAGCGGGGCCGGGGGCGAGGATCAGCCCCAGCATTTT.

The chain recombines TRBV28 with TRBJ2-7, with 8 bases matching TRBD1. Germline CDR1 reads MDHEN; CDR2 reads SYDVKM. The CDR3 is 13 amino acids. J lost 3 bases, V lost 2 bases, and 0 bases had no gene match. CDR3 DNA sequence: TGTGCCAGCAGTTTAGGACAGGGCTACGAGCAGTACGTC. Translated: CASSLGQGYEQYV.

The chain uses TRBV28 and TRBJ1-2, with TRBD1 matching over 7 bases. The germline V gene has CDR1 MDHEN and CDR2 SYDVKM. After removal of 7 bases from V and 7 bases from J, the junction contained 12 bases not matched to a gene. This CDR3 comprises 14 residues. The CDR3 DNA reads as TGTGCCAGCAACCGGGGAGGGGGCGGCAGTGGCTACACCTTC. This translates into CASNRGGGGSGYTF.

The V call is TRBV19, the J call TRBJ2-1, with TRBD1 matching over 11 bases. Germline V lookup: CDR1 LNHDA, CDR2 SQIVND (reference sequence). The V and J ends lost 8 bases and 7 bases, in that order; junction bases with no gene match: 7. This CDR3 region has 14 residues. The CDR3 region is CASSTGQGANEQFF. In DNA form, the CDR3 reads TGTGCCAGTTCTACCGGACAGGGGGCAAATGAGCAGTTCTTC.

The genes are TRBV5-5 and TRBJ1-5; D is possibly TRBD1 (6 bases). V was shortened by 4 bases and J by 2 bases, with 13 bases between the two germline ends. The CDR3 consists of 15 residues. From germline, CDR1 is SGHKS and CDR2 YYEKEE (reference sequence). The DNA of the CDR3 is TGTGCCAGCAGCGCTGCAGGGGTCGGCAATCAGCCCCAGCATTTT. It translates to CASSAAGVGNQPQHF.

The chain couples TRBV7-6 to TRBJ1-1, with D maybe TRBD1 (6 bases). Trimming pared 5 bases from V and 3 bases from J, leaving 16 bases between. Germline lookup yields CDR1 SGHVS and CDR2 FNYEAQ. This CDR3 has 15 amino acids. As DNA, the CDR3 is TGTGCCAGCAGCCACTCGGGGGGGCACGACACTGAAGCTTTCTTT. This sequence encodes CASSHSGGHDTEAFF. Supplemented by reference TRBV7-6 and TRBJ1-1, the full variable domain reads GAGVSQSPRYKVTKRGQDVALRCDPISGHVSLYWYRQALGQGPEFLTYFNYEAQQDKSGLPNDRFSAERPEGSISTLTIQRTEQRDSAMYRCASSHSGGHDTEAFFGQGTRLTVV.

V is TRBV19 and J is TRBJ1-2, with 7 bases aligning to TRBD1. The CDR3 covers 15 residues. Germline V gives CDR1 LNHDA, CDR2 SQIVND (reference sequence). J was trimmed by 2 bases and V by 3 bases; bases with no gene match: 6. CDR3 sequence: CASSISGGGNYGYTF. CDR3 sequence (DNA): TGTGCCAGTAGTATCTCAGGGGGAGGAAACTATGGCTACACCTTC.

The chain is built from TRBV7-8 and TRBJ1-5; D may be TRBD1 (6 bases). The CDR3 extends over 17 amino acids. V shed 2 bases and J shed 3 bases, with 17 bases lying between them. Germline CDR1 is SGHVS and CDR2 is FQNEAQ. The CDR3 nucleotides are TGTGCCAGCAGCTTATTAGGGGACACTTACTTCAATCAGCCCCAGCATTTT. Translating it yields CASSLLGDTYFNQPQHF.

The rearrangement uses TRBV6-5 and TRBJ1-2; 10 bases map to TRBD1. The CDR3 runs to 15 residues. Germline V CDR1 and CDR2: MNHEY, SVGAGI. After removal of 0 bases from V and 5 bases from J, the junction contained 3 bases not matched to a gene. The CDR3 bases are TGTGCCAGCAGTTACTCCGGGACAGGGGAGTATGGCTACACCTTC. As protein: CASSYSGTGEYGYTF.

This chain links TRBV2 with TRBJ2-7; unclear D gene. CDR3 length: 14 amino acids. Germline V gene lookup returns CDR1 SNHLY and CDR2 FYNNEI. The ends were cut back, 0 bases at V and 6 bases at J, with 12 bases in the middle. The CDR3 DNA follows: TGTGCCAGCAGTGAAGCGCTTCGAGGTTCCGAGCAGTACGTC. It yields the protein CASSEALRGSEQYV.

V and J are TRBV11-2 and TRBJ1-1, with a possible D match to TRBD1 (5 bases). Trimming cost V 2 bases and J 0 bases, with 7 bases left between them. Germline V gene data show CDR1 as SGHAT and CDR2 as FQNNGV. The CDR3 spans 14 residues. CDR3 nucleotides: TGTGCCAGCAGCTTACAGGGCGTGAACACTGAAGCTTTCTTT. It specifies CASSLQGVNTEAFF.

This clone was observed once. The rearrangement uses TRBV28 and TRBJ2-5; no definite D call. Trimming left V 5 bases short and J 3 bases short, with 10 bases between. Per germline, CDR1 MDHEN and CDR2 SYDVKM. The CDR3 covers 13 residues. The CDR3: CASSLDNKETQYF. As DNA, the CDR3 is TGTGCCAGCAGTCTGGATAACAAAGAGACCCAGTACTTC. Full variable domain (missing parts from reference TRBV28 and TRBJ2-5): DVKVTQSSRYLVKRTGEKVFLECVQDMDHENMFWYRQDPGLGLRLIYFSYDVKMKEKGDIPEGYSVSREKKERFSLILESASTNQTSMYLCASSLDNKETQYFGPGTRLLVL.